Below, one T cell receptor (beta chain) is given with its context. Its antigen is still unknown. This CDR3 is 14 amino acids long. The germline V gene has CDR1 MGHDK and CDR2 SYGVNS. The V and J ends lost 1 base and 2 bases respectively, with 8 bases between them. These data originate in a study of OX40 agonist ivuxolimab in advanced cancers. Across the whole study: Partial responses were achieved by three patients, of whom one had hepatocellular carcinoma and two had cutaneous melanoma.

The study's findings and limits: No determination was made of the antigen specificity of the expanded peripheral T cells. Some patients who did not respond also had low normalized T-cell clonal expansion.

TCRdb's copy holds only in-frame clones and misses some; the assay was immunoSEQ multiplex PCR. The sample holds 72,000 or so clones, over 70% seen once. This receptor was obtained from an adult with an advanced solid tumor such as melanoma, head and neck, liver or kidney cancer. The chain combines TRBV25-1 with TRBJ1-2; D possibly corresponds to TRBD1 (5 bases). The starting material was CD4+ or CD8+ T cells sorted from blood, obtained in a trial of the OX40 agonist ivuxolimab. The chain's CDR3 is CASSEWGGNYGYTF. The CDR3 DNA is TGTGCCAGCAGTGAATGGGGCGGAAACTATGGCTACACCTTC.